The rows below give T cell receptor beta chains drawn from one sample of a study of T cell responses to AZD1222 COVID-19 vaccine. The protocol was immunoSEQ multiplex PCR, while the TCRdb copy is restricted to in-frame clones and leaves out a portion. Of roughly 86,000 clones listed, less than 85% are singletons. Sequenced here: peripheral blood, sampled 28 days after the second AZD1222 dose. The receptors here all came from an adult who received the AZD1222 COVID-19 vaccine. The CDR3 runs from the conserved cysteine through the conserved F or W. A D gene is named only where the DNA matches it firmly. Size is stated for part of the rows, as once, few or many counts, or as a class when the clone is expanded.

D gene: NA
J gene: TRBJ1-2
clone size: NA
V gene: TRBV5-6
CDR3 protein: CASSETAGYGYTF
CDR3 DNA: TGTGCCAGCAGCGAAACAGCGGGCTATGGCTACACCTTC

D gene: TRBD1
J gene: TRBJ2-7
clone size: NA
V gene: TRBV27
CDR3 protein: CASSSGDRELSYEQYF
CDR3 DNA: TGTGCCAGCAGTTCAGGGGACAGGGAACTCTCCTACGAGCAGTACTTC

D gene: NA
J gene: TRBJ1-3
clone size: once
V gene: TRBV19
CDR3 protein: CASSISGGGSGNTIYF
CDR3 DNA: TGTGCCAGTAGTATATCGGGCGGCGGCTCTGGAAACACCATATATTTT

D gene: NA
J gene: TRBJ1-1
clone size: NA
V gene: TRBV12-5
CDR3 protein: CASGFGLMNTEAFF
CDR3 DNA: TGTGCTAGTGGTTTTGGACTGATGAACACTGAAGCTTTCTTT

D gene: TRBD1
J gene: TRBJ2-1
clone size: few
V gene: TRBV11-3
CDR3 protein: CASSQVGTVSRTTEQFF
CDR3 DNA: TGTGCCAGCAGCCAGGTCGGGACAGTGTCGCGGACCACTGAGCAGTTCTTC

D gene: NA
J gene: TRBJ2-5
clone size: NA
V gene: TRBV6-2/TRBV6-3
CDR3 protein: CASSGAETQYF
CDR3 DNA: TGTGCCAGCAGTGGGGCAGAGACCCAGTACTTC

D gene: TRBD1
J gene: TRBJ1-6
clone size: NA
V gene: TRBV6-1
CDR3 protein: CASSDPRQGVNSPLHF
CDR3 DNA: TGTGCCAGCAGTGACCCTAGGCAGGGGGTTAATTCACCCCTCCACTTT

D gene: NA
J gene: TRBJ1-5
clone size: NA
V gene: TRBV28
CDR3 protein: CASSLPGGNNQPQHF
CDR3 DNA: TGTGCCAGCAGCCTACCAGGCGGGAACAATCAGCCCCAGCATTTT

D gene: NA
J gene: TRBJ2-7
clone size: few
V gene: TRBV18
CDR3 protein: CASSPTEYEQYF
CDR3 DNA: TGTGCCAGCTCACCGACAGAGTACGAGCAGTACTTC

D gene: TRBD2
J gene: TRBJ2-2
clone size: NA
V gene: TRBV9
CDR3 protein: CASSVGLAGGLDTGELFF
CDR3 DNA: TGTGCCAGCAGCGTAGGACTAGCGGGGGGGTTGGACACCGGGGAGCTGTTTTTT

D gene: NA
J gene: TRBJ2-5
clone size: few
V gene: TRBV6-2/TRBV6-3
CDR3 protein: CASSFFDTRETQYF
CDR3 DNA: TGTGCCAGCAGTTTCTTTGACACCCGGGAGACCCAGTACTTC

D gene: TRBD2
J gene: TRBJ2-5
clone size: NA
V gene: TRBV3-1/TRBV3-2
CDR3 protein: CASSQEKSGGGTQYF
CDR3 DNA: TGTGCCAGCAGCCAAGAGAAGTCTGGGGGGGGGACCCAGTACTTC

D gene: TRBD1
J gene: TRBJ1-5
clone size: NA
V gene: TRBV11-2
CDR3 protein: CASSLEGTGGPQPQHF
CDR3 DNA: TGTGCCAGCAGCTTAGAGGGGACAGGGGGGCCTCAGCCCCAGCATTTT

D gene: TRBD2
J gene: TRBJ2-7
clone size: NA
V gene: TRBV7-9
CDR3 protein: CASSLEASGDYEQYF
CDR3 DNA: TGTGCCAGCAGCTTAGAGGCTAGCGGGGATTACGAGCAGTACTTC

D gene: NA
J gene: TRBJ2-5
clone size: once
V gene: TRBV11-3
CDR3 protein: CASSLGTTWETQYF
CDR3 DNA: TGTGCCAGCAGCTTAGGGACAACATGGGAGACCCAGTACTTC

D gene: NA
J gene: TRBJ2-7
clone size: NA
V gene: TRBV18
CDR3 protein: CASSGIPGYEQYF
CDR3 DNA: TGTGCCAGCTCAGGTATCCCCGGGTACGAGCAGTACTTC

D gene: NA
J gene: TRBJ2-7
clone size: few
V gene: TRBV21-1
CDR3 protein: CASSKRRVRDRGLRIDYEQYF
CDR3 DNA: TGTGCCAGCAGCAAAAGGAGGGTCCGGGACAGGGGGCTCCGTATCGACTACGAGCAGTACTTC

D gene: NA
J gene: TRBJ1-4
clone size: NA
V gene: TRBV7-8
CDR3 protein: CASKTDLNEKLFF
CDR3 DNA: TGTGCCAGTAAGACAGACTTAAATGAAAAACTGTTTTTT

D gene: TRBD1
J gene: TRBJ2-5
clone size: NA
V gene: TRBV7-9
CDR3 protein: CASRSQGGETQYF
CDR3 DNA: TGTGCCAGCAGATCACAGGGGGGAGAGACCCAGTACTTC

D gene: NA
J gene: TRBJ2-7
clone size: NA
V gene: TRBV20-1
CDR3 protein: CSASGNSEVPEQYF
CDR3 DNA: TGCAGTGCTAGTGGGAATAGCGAGGTCCCCGAGCAGTACTTC

D gene: TRBD2
J gene: TRBJ2-3
clone size: NA
V gene: TRBV5-1
CDR3 protein: CASSASTSGMATQYF
CDR3 DNA: TGCGCCAGCAGCGCGTCGACTAGCGGGATGGCTACGCAGTATTTT

D gene: NA
J gene: TRBJ2-7
clone size: few
V gene: TRBV5-1
CDR3 protein: CASSLNPGLSSRGQYF
CDR3 DNA: TGCGCCAGCAGCTTAAACCCGGGACTATCTAGCAGGGGGCAGTACTTC